The 8 T cell receptor beta chains below come from one sample, sequenced in a study of shared clonotypes between healthy human individuals. Profiled with immunoSEQ multiplex PCR; TCRdb holds only in-frame clones, not every one. The sample lists a few million clones, approximately 95% occurring once. Sequencing was performed on naive CD4+ T cells from PBMCs. The subset denotes: CD45RA+ positively selected. These receptors came from a man in his late teens or twenties in good health. Some clones in this sample may be carry-over from other donors' samples.

This rearrangement joins TRBV2 to TRBJ2-7, with 8 nucleotides matching TRBD2. V lost 4 bases and J lost 6; bases outside the gene matches: 11. Germline V gives CDR1 SNHLY, CDR2 FYNNEI. This CDR3 has 15 residues. The chain's CDR3 is CASSGSSGSIVEQYF. In nucleotides, the CDR3 is TGTGCCAGCAGTGGATCCAGCGGGAGTATCGTCGAGCAGTACTTC.

The V call is TRBV2, the J call TRBJ1-5; D unclear. The germline V and J ends were trimmed by 7 bases and 1 base, with 11 bases remaining between them. This CDR3 region has 14 residues. Germline values: CDR1 SNHLY, CDR2 FYNNEI. The CDR3 loop reads CASKVGWSNQPQHF. The CDR3 coding sequence is TGTGCCAGCAAAGTAGGTTGGAGCAATCAGCCCCAGCATTTT.

This chain connects TRBV14 to TRBJ2-3, with 7 nucleotides matching TRBD2. This CDR3 region has 17 residues. The V segment lost 4 bases and the J segment 0 bases; nucleotides outside the gene matches: 10. Germline V gene data show CDR1 as SGHDN and CDR2 as FVKESK. CDR3 loop: CASSPGPGGPSTDTQYF. The CDR3 nucleotides read TGTGCCAGCAGCCCGGGGCCGGGAGGCCCTAGCACAGATACGCAGTATTTT.

The DNA for the CDR3 is TGTGCCAGCAGCGTAGGATTGGGATCCAACTATGGCTACACCTTC. Amino acid sequence: CASSVGLGSNYGYTF. V and J are TRBV9 and TRBJ1-2; D uncertain. V was pared by 0 bases and J by 2 bases, with 11 bases between. CDR3 size: 15 residues. Germline V CDR1 and CDR2: SGDLS, YYNGEE.

Only one count was recorded for this clone. The chain employs TRBV5-1 and TRBJ2-7, with a weak D call TRBD2 (6 bases). Germline V lookup: CDR1 SGHRS, CDR2 YFSETQ. V was pared by 0 bases and J by 8 bases, with 9 bases between. The length of the CDR3 is 12 residues. The CDR3 loop is CASSLEAGQQYF. The CDR3 nucleotides are TGCGCCAGCAGCTTGGAGGCGGGACAGCAGTACTTC.

The rearrangement links TRBV11-2 to TRBJ1-3; possibly TRBD1 for D (5 bases). Trimming took 5 bases from V and 0 from J, leaving 8 bases between them. The germline V gene has CDR1 SGHAT and CDR2 FQNNGV. The CDR3 extends over 14 amino acids. This chain's CDR3 is CASSRDVSGNTIYF. The CDR3 bases are TGTGCCAGCAGCCGGGACGTCTCTGGAAACACCATATATTTT.

The chain has TRBV12-2 and TRBJ2-7; the DNA was not compared with TRBD1, the D call given in the table. TRBV12-2 is labeled a pseudogene. This CDR3 has 15 residues. CDR3 nucleotide sequence: TGTGCAAGTCGCTTAGCGTCAGGGGGAACCTACGAGCAGTACTTC. Translated, it gives CASRLASGGTYEQYF.

The V call is TRBV7-2, the J call TRBJ2-3, with 15 bases lining up with TRBD2. The CDR3 contains 16 residues. Germline loops: CDR1 SGHTA, CDR2 FQGNSA. V shed 5 bases and J 3 bases; nucleotides not matched to a gene: 3. The CDR3 coding sequence is TGTGCCAGCAGCCAAGGGACTAGCGGGAGGACAGATACGCAGTATTTT. This sequence encodes CASSQGTSGRTDTQYF.